This T cell receptor beta chain was sequenced in a study of blood T cell repertoires in COVID-19. The table came from immunoSEQ multiplex PCR; TCRdb's copy has only in-frame clones and leaves some out. The sample includes approximately 40,000 clones, about 90% of them seen just once. The ends were cut back, 2 bases at V and 6 bases at J, with 12 bases in the middle. From germline, CDR1 is MDHEN and CDR2 SYDVKM. This CDR3 contains 14 residues. This clone came up once. Seattle patients were enrolled during active infection and followed longitudinally. The gene calls are TRBV28 and TRBJ2-3; maybe TRBD2 (5 bases). Sequencing was performed on peripheral blood. This sequence was found in a man between 60 and 75 years old with COVID-19, enrolled during active disease. CDR3 sequence (DNA): TGTGCCAGCAGTTTAGGAGGCCGGACGGATACGCAGTATTTT. Translated, it gives CASSLGGRTDTQYF.